This TCR beta chain came from a study of T-cell memory formation after mild COVID-19. MiXCR was run by TCRdb on the 5' RACE reads, yielding one entry per CDR3 protein. The sample includes just under 50,000 distinct CDR3 sequences, more than 10% of them seen just once. This clonotype was picked up many times. Germline CDR1 reads SGHTA; CDR2 reads FQGNSA. The J segment lost 9 bases and the V segment lost 1 base, leaving 7 bases of the junction unmatched. This CDR3 comprises 15 residues. The sample taken for sequencing was PBMCs or a T cell subset sorted from them (not recorded which). The clonotype comes from a man aged 18 to 30 who had mild COVID-19 (a few samples of this study predate the infection). Cell type and time point are not known. The chain employs TRBV7-2 and TRBJ1-5; 9 positions match TRBD1. The CDR3 here is CASSLEGTGRRPQHF. The CDR3 DNA follows: TGTGCCAGCAGCTTAGAAGGGACAGGGCGTCGGCCCCAGCATTTT.